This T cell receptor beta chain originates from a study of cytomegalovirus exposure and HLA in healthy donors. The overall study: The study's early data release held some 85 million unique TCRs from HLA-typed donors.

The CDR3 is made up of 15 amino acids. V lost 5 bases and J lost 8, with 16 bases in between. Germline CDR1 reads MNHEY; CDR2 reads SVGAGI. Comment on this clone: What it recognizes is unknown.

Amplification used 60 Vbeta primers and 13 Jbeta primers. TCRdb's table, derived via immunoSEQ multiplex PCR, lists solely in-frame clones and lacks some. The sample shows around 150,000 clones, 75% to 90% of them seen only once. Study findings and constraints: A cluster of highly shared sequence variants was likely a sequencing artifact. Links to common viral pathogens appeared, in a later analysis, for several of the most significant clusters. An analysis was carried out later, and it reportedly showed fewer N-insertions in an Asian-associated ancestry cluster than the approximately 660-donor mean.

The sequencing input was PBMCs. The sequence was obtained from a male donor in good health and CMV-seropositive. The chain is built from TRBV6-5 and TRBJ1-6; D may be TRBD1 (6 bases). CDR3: CASSPGGGRDSPLHF. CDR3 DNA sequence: TGTGCCAGCAGTCCCGGGGGGGGGCGGGATTCACCCCTCCACTTT.